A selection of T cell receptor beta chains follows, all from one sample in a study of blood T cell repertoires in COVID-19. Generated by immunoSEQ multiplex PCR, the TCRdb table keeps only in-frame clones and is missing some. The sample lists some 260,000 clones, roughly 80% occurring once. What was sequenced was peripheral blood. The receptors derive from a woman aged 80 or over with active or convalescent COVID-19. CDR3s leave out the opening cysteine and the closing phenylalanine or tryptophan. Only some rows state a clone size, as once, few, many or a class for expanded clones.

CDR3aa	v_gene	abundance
ATSREGAYETQY	TRBV15	.
ASSHQDGNTIY	TRBV7-9	.
ASRGGSGTYEQY	TRBV6-5	.
ASSPDRDSTDTQY	TRBV7-2	.
ASSLGLAGWRDTQY	TRBV11-3	.
ASSPGPATYGYT	TRBV6-5	.
ASSLGGLTGTGTYGYT	TRBV28	.
ASSLEQGWNTEAF	TRBV5-1	.
ASSRLAGHYNEQF	TRBV3-1/TRBV3-2	.
ASSNTQAEAF	TRBV2	.
ASSWGQTNTEAF	TRBV5-4	.
ASSQDGTGPLEQY	TRBV4-1	few
SASPLLAEVNEKLF	TRBV20-1	.
ASRLRGNTEAF	TRBV6-4	.
ASSLTGGQPQH	TRBV5-6	once
ATSDLSSYEQY	TRBV24-1	.
AISERKDSGYT	TRBV10-3	few
ASSFNGQSYSAF	TRBV11-2	.
ATSMRRSGREEY	TRBV15	.
ASSAGVPGGAF	TRBV28	.
ASSQDPLAIDEQF	TRBV3-1/TRBV3-2	.
ASSSPEDRGRLKAF	TRBV7-9	.
ASSLRQGYYGYT	TRBV28	.